This is a list of T cell receptor beta chains from one sample in a study of blood T cell repertoires in COVID-19. Assay: immunoSEQ multiplex PCR; the TCRdb copy retains only in-frame clones and omits some. The table includes fewer than 150,000 clones, around nine tenths detected once. The source material was peripheral blood. The receptors derive from a man aged 50 to 60 with active or convalescent COVID-19. The conserved cysteine and the conserved F or W are not part of the CDR3 here. The order of the fields is J gene, V gene, CDR3 protein.

>TRBJ2-7|TRBV7-9
ASSLSGGSYEQY
>TRBJ2-2|TRBV3-1/TRBV3-2
ASSFLAGENTGELF
>TRBJ2-5|TRBV27
ASSSWDNQETQY
>TRBJ2-3|TRBV5-1
ASTGQGSPLMQY
>TRBJ2-7|TRBV19
ASRPSWSYEQY
>TRBJ2-2|TRBV11-2
ASSFGGARAGRNTGELF
>TRBJ2-4|TRBV3-1/TRBV3-2
ASSQDVSGVVAKNIQY
>TRBJ2-4|TRBV4-1
ASSQIRNIQY
>TRBJ1-2|TRBV5-6
ASSLPPGQANYGYT
>TRBJ1-4|TRBV3-1/TRBV3-2
ASNKRAGGTNEKLF
>TRBJ2-7|TRBV27
ASSLSGSGVYEQY
>TRBJ1-4|TRBV29-1
SVLGQGNEKLF
>TRBJ1-3|TRBV7-2
ASSLVVPSSGNTIY
>TRBJ2-5|TRBV6-2/TRBV6-3
ASSYERTGGRETQY
>TRBJ2-1|TRBV18
ASSPTSGSWNEQF
>TRBJ2-1|TRBV10-3
AISDSGGVRNEQF
>TRBJ2-1|TRBV11-2
ASSLVVAGGGNEQF
>TRBJ2-1|TRBV24-1
ATSDSFGRAAYNEQF
>TRBJ2-2|TRBV9
ASSVVARNTGELF
>TRBJ1-1|TRBV5-1
ASSLARTGGGYTEAF
>TRBJ1-2|TRBV28
ASCPTVNYGYT
>TRBJ1-6|TRBV21-1
ASSKPSGSAGGNYNSPLH
>TRBJ2-1|TRBV24-1
ATSRQGMGNEQF
>TRBJ2-7|TRBV7-2
ASSLSGMSSYEQY
>TRBJ2-1|TRBV28
ASSFAGRSYNEQF
>TRBJ1-2|TRBV6-1
ASSKASLGTVNYGYT
>TRBJ1-1|TRBV7-2
ASSAAGTLNTEAF
>TRBJ2-7|TRBV7-3
ASSLGPSDEQY
>TRBJ2-7|TRBV9
ASSREGEQY
>TRBJ2-7|TRBV6-5
ASTKRQGYYEQY
>TRBJ1-5|TRBV28
ASSPKLYSNQPQH
>TRBJ2-6|TRBV19
ASSSAAGANVLT
>TRBJ2-1|TRBV28
ASSSFHETSGRARQF
>TRBJ2-7|TRBV29-1
SVSGGSSYEQY
>TRBJ1-2|TRBV28
ASSTQGRDGYT
>TRBJ2-7|TRBV9
ASSVGSGNYEQY
>TRBJ1-6|TRBV6-1
ASSEARGQGAGNSPLH
>TRBJ2-6|TRBV19
ASSSNSGANVLT
>TRBJ2-1|TRBV27
ASRDRGPDNEQF
>TRBJ1-2|TRBV27
ASSHRQGYGYT
>TRBJ1-3|TRBV28
ASSPGQSSGNTIY
>TRBJ2-3|TRBV6-5
ASRQGDTQY
>TRBJ2-3|TRBV18
ASSPRLAGTSTDTQY
>TRBJ2-3|TRBV5-1
ASSLASGTGDTQY
>TRBJ1-2|TRBV6-5
ASQQGGIGYT
>TRBJ2-7|TRBV20-1
SASLSYEQY
>TRBJ2-1|TRBV19
ASSLRENDEQF
>TRBJ2-3|TRBV10-3
AIKGVTGTSGPTDTQY
>TRBJ2-7|TRBV2
ASTNSGRAGEQY